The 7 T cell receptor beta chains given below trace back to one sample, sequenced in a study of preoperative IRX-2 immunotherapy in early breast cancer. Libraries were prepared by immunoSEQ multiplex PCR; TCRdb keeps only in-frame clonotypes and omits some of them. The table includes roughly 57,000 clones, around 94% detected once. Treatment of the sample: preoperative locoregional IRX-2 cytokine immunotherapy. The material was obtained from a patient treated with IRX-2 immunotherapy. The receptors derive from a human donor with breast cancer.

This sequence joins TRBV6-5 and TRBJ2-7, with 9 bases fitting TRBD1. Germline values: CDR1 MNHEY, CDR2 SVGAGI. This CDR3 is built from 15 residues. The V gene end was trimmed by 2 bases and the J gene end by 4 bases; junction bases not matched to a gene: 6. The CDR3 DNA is TGTGCCAGCAGTTACGGAGCCGGGACAGGGTACGAGCAGTACTTC. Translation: CASSYGAGTGYEQYF.

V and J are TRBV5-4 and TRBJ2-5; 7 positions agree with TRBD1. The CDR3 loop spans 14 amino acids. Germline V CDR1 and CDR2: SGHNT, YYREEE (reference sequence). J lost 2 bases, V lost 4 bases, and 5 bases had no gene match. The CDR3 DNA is TGTGCCAGCAGCGGGGGACAGATACAAGAGACCCAGTACTTC. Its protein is CASSGGQIQETQYF.

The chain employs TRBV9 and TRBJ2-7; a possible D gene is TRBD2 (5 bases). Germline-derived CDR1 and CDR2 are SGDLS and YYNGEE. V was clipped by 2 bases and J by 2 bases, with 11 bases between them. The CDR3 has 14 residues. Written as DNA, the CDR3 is TGTGCCAGCAGCGTCTCGGGGTTAACCTACGAGCAGTACTTC. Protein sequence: CASSVSGLTYEQYF.

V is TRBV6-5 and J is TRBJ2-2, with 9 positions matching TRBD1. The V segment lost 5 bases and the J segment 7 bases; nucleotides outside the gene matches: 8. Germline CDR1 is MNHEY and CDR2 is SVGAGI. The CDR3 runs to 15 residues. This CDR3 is CASSQTGGDGGELFF. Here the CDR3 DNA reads TGTGCCAGCAGTCAGACAGGGGGGGATGGCGGGGAGCTGTTTTTT.

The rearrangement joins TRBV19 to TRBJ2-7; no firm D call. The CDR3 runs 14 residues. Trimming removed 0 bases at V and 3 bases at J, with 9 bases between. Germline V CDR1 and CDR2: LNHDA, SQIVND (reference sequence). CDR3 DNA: TGTGCCAGTAGTATAGATCACCCAGGCTACGAGCAGTACTTC. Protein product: CASSIDHPGYEQYF.

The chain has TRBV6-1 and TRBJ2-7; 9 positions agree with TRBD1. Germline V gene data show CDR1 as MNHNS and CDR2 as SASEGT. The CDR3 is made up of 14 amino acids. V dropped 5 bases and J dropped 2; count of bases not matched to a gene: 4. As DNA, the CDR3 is TGTGCCAGCAGTAAGGACAGGGGAGCCTACGAGCAGTACTTC. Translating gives CASSKDRGAYEQYF.

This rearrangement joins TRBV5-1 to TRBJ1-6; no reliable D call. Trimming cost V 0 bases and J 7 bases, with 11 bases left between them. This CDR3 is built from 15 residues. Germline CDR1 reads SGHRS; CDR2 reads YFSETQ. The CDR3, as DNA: TGCGCCAGCAGCTTGGATCGTGGAGGGAATTCACCCCTCCACTTT. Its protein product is CASSLDRGGNSPLHF. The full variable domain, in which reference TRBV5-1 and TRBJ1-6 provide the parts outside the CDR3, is KAGVTQTPRYLIKTRGQQVTLSCSPISGHRSVSWYQQTPGQGLQFLFEYFSETQRNKGNFPGRFSGRQFSNSRSEMNVSTLELGDSALYLCASSLDRGGNSPLHFGNGTRLTVT.